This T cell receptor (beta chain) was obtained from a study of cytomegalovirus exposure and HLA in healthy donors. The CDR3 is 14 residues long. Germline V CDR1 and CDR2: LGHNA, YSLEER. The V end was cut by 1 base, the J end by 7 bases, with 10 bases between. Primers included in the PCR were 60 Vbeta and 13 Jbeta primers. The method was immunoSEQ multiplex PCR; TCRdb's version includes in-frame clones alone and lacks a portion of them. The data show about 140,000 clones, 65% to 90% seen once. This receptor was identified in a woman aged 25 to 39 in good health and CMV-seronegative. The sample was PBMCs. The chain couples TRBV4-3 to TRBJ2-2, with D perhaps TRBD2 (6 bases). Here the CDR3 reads CASSQGLRGGELFF. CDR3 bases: TGCGCCAGCAGCCAAGGTCTGCGGGGCGGGGAGCTGTTTTTT.